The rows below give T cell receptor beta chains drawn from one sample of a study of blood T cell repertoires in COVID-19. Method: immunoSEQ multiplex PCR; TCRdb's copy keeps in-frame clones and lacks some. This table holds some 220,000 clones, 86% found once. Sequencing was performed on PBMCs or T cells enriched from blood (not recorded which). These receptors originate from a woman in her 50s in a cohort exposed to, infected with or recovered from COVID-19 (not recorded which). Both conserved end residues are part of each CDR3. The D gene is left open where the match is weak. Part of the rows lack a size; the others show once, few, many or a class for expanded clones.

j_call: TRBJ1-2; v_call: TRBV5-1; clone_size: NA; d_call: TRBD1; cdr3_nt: TGCGCCAGCAGCTTTGGACAGGCTGGCTACACCTTC; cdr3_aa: CASSFGQAGYTF
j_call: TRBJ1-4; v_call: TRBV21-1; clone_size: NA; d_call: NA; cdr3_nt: TGTGCCAGCAGCAAAGCAGACAGGGGATGGCTGAATGAAAAACTGTTTTTT; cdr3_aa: CASSKADRGWLNEKLFF
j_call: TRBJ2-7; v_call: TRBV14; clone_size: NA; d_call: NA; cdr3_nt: TGTGCCAGCAGCCAAGGCTTGGTCGGGACAAGAAATAAGCAGTACTTC; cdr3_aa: CASSQGLVGTRNKQYF
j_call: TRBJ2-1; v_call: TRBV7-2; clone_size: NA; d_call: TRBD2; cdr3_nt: TGTGCCAGCAGCTTATACCCGGGGGGGAACAATGAGCAGTTCTTC; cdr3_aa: CASSLYPGGNNEQFF
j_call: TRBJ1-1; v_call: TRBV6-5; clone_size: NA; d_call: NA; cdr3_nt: TGTGCCAGCAGGACAGGACAGCCTTGGGAAGCTTTCTTT; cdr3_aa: CASRTGQPWEAFF
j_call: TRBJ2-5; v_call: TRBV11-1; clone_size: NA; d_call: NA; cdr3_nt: TGTGCCAGCAGCCTCCACCGTTGGGGAGAAGAGACCCAGTACTTC; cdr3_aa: CASSLHRWGEETQYF
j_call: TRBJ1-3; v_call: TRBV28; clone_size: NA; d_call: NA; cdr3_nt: TGTGCCAGCAGTTTCCCGACAGGAGGTGGAAACACCATATATTTT; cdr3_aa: CASSFPTGGGNTIYF
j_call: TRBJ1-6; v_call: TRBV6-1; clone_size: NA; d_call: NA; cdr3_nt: TGTGCCAGCAGTGAAGCGCCGGATGGAGTCCTCTCACCCCTCCACTTT; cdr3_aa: CASSEAPDGVLSPLHF
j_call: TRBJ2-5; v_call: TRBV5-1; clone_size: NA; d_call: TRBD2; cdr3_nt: TGCGCCAGCAGCTTGGTGGCTAGCGGAAAACAAGAGACCCAGTACTTC; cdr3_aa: CASSLVASGKQETQYF
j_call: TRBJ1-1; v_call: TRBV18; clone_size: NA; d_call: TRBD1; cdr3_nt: TGTGCCAGCTCACAGCTCGGGACAGGGGGGGGCACTGAAGCTTTCTTT; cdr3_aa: CASSQLGTGGGTEAFF
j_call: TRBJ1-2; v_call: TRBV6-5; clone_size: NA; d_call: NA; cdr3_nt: TGTGCCAGCAGCGACTTCGGGGGGACCGTCCATTTCACCTTC; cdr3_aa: CASSDFGGTVHFTF
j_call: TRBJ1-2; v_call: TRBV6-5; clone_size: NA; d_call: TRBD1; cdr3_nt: TGTGCCAGCAGGCGACAGGGAATCTATGGCTACACCTTC; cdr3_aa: CASRRQGIYGYTF
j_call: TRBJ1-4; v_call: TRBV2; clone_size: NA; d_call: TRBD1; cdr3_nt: TGTGCCAGCAGGGCGACAGGGGGGCAGGCAAAACTGTTTTTT; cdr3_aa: CASRATGGQAKLFF
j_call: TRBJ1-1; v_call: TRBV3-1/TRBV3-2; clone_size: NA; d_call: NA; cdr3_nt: TGTGCCAGCAGCCCAGAGGCGGGGGGGGCGGTAGGAGCTGAAGCTTTCTTT; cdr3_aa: CASSPEAGGAVGAEAFF
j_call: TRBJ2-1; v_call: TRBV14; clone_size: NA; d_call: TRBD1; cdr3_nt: TGTGCCAGCAGCCAAACAGGGGGCGCCTACAATGAGCAGTTCTTC; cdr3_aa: CASSQTGGAYNEQFF
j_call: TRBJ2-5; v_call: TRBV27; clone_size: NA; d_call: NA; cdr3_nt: TGTGCCAGCAGTTCCGCCAACAGGGTTTGGGAGACCCAGTACTTC; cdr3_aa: CASSSANRVWETQYF
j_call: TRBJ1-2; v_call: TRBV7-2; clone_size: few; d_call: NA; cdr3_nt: TGTGCCAGCAGCTCCCCCCTGGGGCGGCAGGGCTACACCTTC; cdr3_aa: CASSSPLGRQGYTF
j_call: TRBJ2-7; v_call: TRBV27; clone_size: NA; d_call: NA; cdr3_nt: TGTGCCAGCAGTTTAGGAGCGTACTACGAGCAGTACTTC; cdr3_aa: CASSLGAYYEQYF
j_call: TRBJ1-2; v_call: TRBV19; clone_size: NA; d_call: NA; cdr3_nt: TGTGCCACCCTCTCGGCAACAGGGTTAACGGACTATGGCTACACCTTC; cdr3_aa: CATLSATGLTDYGYTF
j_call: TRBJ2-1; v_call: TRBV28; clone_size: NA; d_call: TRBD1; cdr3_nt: TGTGCCAGCAGTAGGGACAGGTTGAATGAGCAGTTCTTC; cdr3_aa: CASSRDRLNEQFF
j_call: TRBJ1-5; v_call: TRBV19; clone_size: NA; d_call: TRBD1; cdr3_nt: TGTGCCAGTAGTATGGGACAGGGAAGAGATCAGCCCCAGCATTTT; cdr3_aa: CASSMGQGRDQPQHF
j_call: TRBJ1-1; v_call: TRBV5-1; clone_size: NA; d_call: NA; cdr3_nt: TGCGCCAGCAGGCGAGGGATGAACACTGAAGCTTTCTTT; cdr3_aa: CASRRGMNTEAFF